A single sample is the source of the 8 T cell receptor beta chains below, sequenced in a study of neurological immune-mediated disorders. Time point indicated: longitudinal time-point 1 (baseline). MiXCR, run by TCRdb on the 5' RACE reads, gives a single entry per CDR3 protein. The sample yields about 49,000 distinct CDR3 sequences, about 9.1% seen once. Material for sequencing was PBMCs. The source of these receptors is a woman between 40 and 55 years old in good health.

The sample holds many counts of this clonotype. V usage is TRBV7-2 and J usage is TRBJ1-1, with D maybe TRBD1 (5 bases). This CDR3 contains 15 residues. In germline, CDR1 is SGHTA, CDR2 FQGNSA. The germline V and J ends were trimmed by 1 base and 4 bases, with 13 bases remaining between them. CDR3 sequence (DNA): TGTGCCAGCAGCTTAGAGCCGGGGCGTCGCACTGAAGCTTTCTTT. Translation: CASSLEPGRRTEAFF. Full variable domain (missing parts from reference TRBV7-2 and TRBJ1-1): GAGVSQSPSNKVTEKGKDVELRCDPISGHTALYWYRQSLGQGLEFLIYFQGNSAPDKSGLPSDRFSAERTGGSVSTLTIQRTQQEDSAVYLCASSLEPGRRTEAFFGQGTRLTVV.

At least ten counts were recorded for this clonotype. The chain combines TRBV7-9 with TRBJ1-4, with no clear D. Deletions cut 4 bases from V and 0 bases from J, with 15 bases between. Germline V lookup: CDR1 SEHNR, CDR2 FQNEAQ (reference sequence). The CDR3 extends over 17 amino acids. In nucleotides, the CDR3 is TGTGCCAGCAGCTCCGGACGGAATATCGCAACTAATGAAAAACTGTTTTTT. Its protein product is CASSSGRNIATNEKLFF.

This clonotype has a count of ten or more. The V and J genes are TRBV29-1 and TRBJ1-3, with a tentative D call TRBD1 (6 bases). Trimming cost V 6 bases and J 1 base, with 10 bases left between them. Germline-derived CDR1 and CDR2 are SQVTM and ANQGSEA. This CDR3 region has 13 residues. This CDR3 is CSVQTGSGNTIYF. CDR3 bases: TGCAGCGTCCAGACAGGATCTGGAAACACCATATATTTT.

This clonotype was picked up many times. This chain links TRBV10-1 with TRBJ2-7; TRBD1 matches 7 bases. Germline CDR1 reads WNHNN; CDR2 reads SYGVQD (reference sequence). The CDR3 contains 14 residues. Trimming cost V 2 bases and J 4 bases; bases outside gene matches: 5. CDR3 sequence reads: CASSEGQVTYEQYF. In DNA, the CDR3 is TGCGCCAGCAGTGAGGGACAGGTCACTTACGAGCAGTACTTC.

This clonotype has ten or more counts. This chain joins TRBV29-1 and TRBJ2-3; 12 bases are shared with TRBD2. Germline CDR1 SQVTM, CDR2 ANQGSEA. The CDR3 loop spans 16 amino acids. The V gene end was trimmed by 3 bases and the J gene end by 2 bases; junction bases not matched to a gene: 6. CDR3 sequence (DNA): TGCAGCGTTGAGCCCCCTAGCGGGGGGGCCACAGATACGCAGTATTTT. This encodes CSVEPPSGGATDTQYF.

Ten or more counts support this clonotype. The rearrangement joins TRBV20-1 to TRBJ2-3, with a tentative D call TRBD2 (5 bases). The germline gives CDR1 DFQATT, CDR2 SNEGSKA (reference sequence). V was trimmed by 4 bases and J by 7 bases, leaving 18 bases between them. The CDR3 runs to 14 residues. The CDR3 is CSAIPSLAQNTQYF. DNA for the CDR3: TGCAGTGCTATCCCTTCCCTAGCCCAGAATACGCAGTATTTT.

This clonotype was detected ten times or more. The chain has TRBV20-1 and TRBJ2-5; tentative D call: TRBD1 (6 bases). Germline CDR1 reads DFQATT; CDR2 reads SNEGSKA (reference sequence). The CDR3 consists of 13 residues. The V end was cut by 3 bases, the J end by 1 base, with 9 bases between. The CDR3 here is CSARRTAQETQYF. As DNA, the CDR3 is TGCAGTGCTAGGCGGACAGCCCAAGAGACCCAGTACTTC.

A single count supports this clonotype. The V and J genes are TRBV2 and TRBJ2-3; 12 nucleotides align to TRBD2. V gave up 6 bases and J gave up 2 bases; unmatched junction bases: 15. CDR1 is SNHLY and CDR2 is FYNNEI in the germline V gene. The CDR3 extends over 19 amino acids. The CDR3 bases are TGTGCCAGCAGATCCCCGACTAGCGGGGGACTTCACGTCACAGATACGCAGTATTTT. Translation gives CASRSPTSGGLHVTDTQYF.